These 32 T cell receptor beta chains were sequenced from one sample in a study of blood T cell repertoires in COVID-19. Using immunoSEQ multiplex PCR, the repertoire was profiled, and TCRdb retains in-frame clones only, with some absent. The data hold around 180,000 clones, with around 80% observed a single time. Sequencing was performed on peripheral blood. These receptors all stem from a woman of 80 years or more with COVID-19, enrolled during active disease.

The CDR3 reads CASSYSDHRGAYGYTF. CDR3 sequence (DNA): TGTGCCAGCAGTTACTCGGATCACAGGGGGGCCTATGGCTACACCTTC. This rearrangement joins TRBV6-2 or TRBV6-3 to TRBJ1-2, with 8 nucleotides matching TRBD1. V was clipped by 0 bases and J by 4 bases; unmatched bases: 7. The CDR3 is made up of 16 amino acids. Germline V lookup: CDR1 MNHEY, CDR2 SVGEGT.

The rearrangement joins TRBV7-2 to TRBJ2-7, with 7 bases identical to TRBD2. The junction had 16 bases not matched to a gene; V was cut back by 5 bases and J by 3 bases. Germline V gene lookup returns CDR1 SGHTA and CDR2 FQGNSA. This CDR3 has 17 residues. The CDR3 bases are TGTGCCAGCAGCCCTCGACTAGCAGTTACGGTTATCTACGAGCAGTACTTC. This sequence encodes CASSPRLAVTVIYEQYF.

The CDR3 sequence is CASRGQAGRVMNTEAFF. The CDR3, as DNA: TGTGCCAGCAGGGGACAGGCGGGGAGGGTCATGAACACTGAAGCTTTCTTT. This rearrangement joins TRBV5-5 to TRBJ1-1; 8 positions match TRBD1. The CDR3 is 17 residues long. CDR1 is SGHKS and CDR2 is YYEKEE in the germline V gene (reference sequence). J lost 0 bases, V lost 5 bases, and 12 bases had no gene match. Looking up the rest from reference TRBV5-5 and TRBJ1-1 gives the full variable domain: DAGVTQSPTHLIKTRGQQVTLRCSPISGHKSVSWYQQVLGQGPQFIFQYYEKEERGRGNFPDRFSARQFPNYSSELNVNALLLGDSALYLCASRGQAGRVMNTEAFFGQGTRLTVV.

This clone appeared once. V is TRBV7-8 and J is TRBJ1-6; D not certain. The CDR3 length is 13 residues. V lost 1 base and J lost 7, with 5 bases in between. Germline CDR1 reads SGHVS; CDR2 reads FQNEAQ. Here the CDR3 DNA reads TGTGCCAGCAGCTTAGGTAGAAATTCACCCCTCCACTTT. Translation gives CASSLGRNSPLHF.

This chain joins TRBV7-2 and TRBJ2-7, with D tentatively TRBD2 (6 bases). Trimming stripped 1 base from V and 3 bases from J, with 16 bases between. CDR1 and CDR2 from the germline V gene are SGHTA and FQGNSA. CDR3 length: 16 amino acids. This CDR3 reads CASSLGVGGSVYEQYF. The CDR3 coding sequence is TGTGCCAGCAGCTTAGGAGTCGGGGGTTCCGTCTACGAGCAGTACTTC. Combining the CDR3 with reference TRBV7-2 and TRBJ2-7 gives the whole variable domain GAGVSQSPSNKVTEKGKDVELRCDPISGHTALYWYRQSLGQGLEFLIYFQGNSAPDKSGLPSDRFSAERTGGSVSTLTIQRTQQEDSAVYLCASSLGVGGSVYEQYFGPGTRLTVT.

The V and J genes are TRBV6-5 and TRBJ2-1, with 7 bases fitting TRBD2. CDR1 and CDR2 (germline): MNHEY, SVGAGI. Trimming cost V 8 bases and J 3 bases; bases outside gene matches: 1. The CDR3 totals 12 residues. CDR3 sequence reads: CASGGGYNEQFF. CDR3 sequence (DNA): TGTGCCAGCGGGGGGGGCTACAATGAGCAGTTCTTC.

The gene calls are TRBV14 and TRBJ2-3; tentatively, D is TRBD1 (5 bases). The CDR3 sequence is 14 residues long. Trimming removed 4 bases from V and 0 bases from J, with 8 bases in between. Germline V gene sequence: CDR1 SGHDN, CDR2 FVKESK. This CDR3 is CASSRAGSTDTQYF. CDR3 DNA sequence: TGTGCCAGCAGCCGGGCAGGGAGCACAGATACGCAGTATTTT. Using reference TRBV14 and TRBJ2-3 for the parts outside the CDR3, the full variable domain is EAGVTQFPSHSVIEKGQTVTLRCDPISGHDNLYWYRRVMGKEIKFLLHFVKESKQDESGMPNNRFLAERTGGTYSTLKVQPAELEDSGVYFCASSRAGSTDTQYFGPGTRLTVL.

The rearrangement links TRBV6-1 to TRBJ2-7, with TRBD1 as a possible D gene (6 bases). Germline V gives CDR1 MNHNS, CDR2 SASEGT. This CDR3 is 14 amino acids long. V lost 2 bases, J lost 5 bases, and 13 bases lay in between. CDR3 nucleotide sequence: TGTGCCAGCAGTGAACTTCAGGGGACCCACGAGCAGTACTTC. Its protein is CASSELQGTHEQYF.

V gene TRBV5-1 combines with J gene TRBJ1-1; a possible D gene is TRBD1 (6 bases). Trimming took 4 bases from V and 2 from J, leaving 12 bases between them. From germline, CDR1 is SGHRS and CDR2 YFSETQ. The CDR3 loop spans 14 amino acids. The CDR3 reads CASSVGQRNTEAFF. The CDR3 region has the DNA TGCGCCAGCAGCGTCGGACAGCGCAACACTGAAGCTTTCTTT.

This clone was found once. The chain has TRBV5-6 and TRBJ2-5; 11 nucleotides align to TRBD2. Trimming took 0 bases from V and 5 from J; bases not matched to a gene: 6. The length of the CDR3 is 16 residues. From germline, CDR1 is SGHDT and CDR2 YYEEEE. CDR3 residues: CASSLVASGGLETQYF. In nucleotides, the CDR3 is TGTGCCAGCAGCTTGGTTGCTAGCGGGGGGTTGGAGACCCAGTACTTC.

This clone was recorded only once. The rearrangement uses TRBV4-3 and TRBJ2-1; 9 positions match TRBD2. Germline loops: CDR1 LGHNA, CDR2 YSLEER. The CDR3 covers 16 residues. Unmatched junction bases numbered 13, after V lost 0 bases and J lost 13 bases. The CDR3 here is CASSQDGGGGLGKQFF. For the CDR3, the DNA is TGCGCCAGCAGCCAAGATGGCGGGGGGGGACTCGGTAAACAGTTCTTC.

The rearrangement links TRBV6-5 to TRBJ2-7, with a possible D match to TRBD1 (6 bases). The germline V gene has CDR1 MNHEY and CDR2 SVGAGI. V was trimmed by 6 bases and J by 2 bases, leaving 11 bases between them. The CDR3 has 13 residues. The DNA of the CDR3 is TGTGCCAGCAGGGAGCCAGGGGCCTACGAGCAGTACTTC. Its protein product is CASREPGAYEQYF.

The chain combines TRBV4-3 with TRBJ1-2, with a tentative D call TRBD1 (6 bases). Trimming left V 1 base short and J 0 bases short, with 15 bases between. The CDR3 runs to 17 residues. Germline CDR1 LGHNA, CDR2 YSLEER. CDR3 sequence: CASSQVARTATNYGYTF. CDR3 nucleotide sequence: TGCGCCAGCAGCCAAGTAGCCAGGACAGCAACTAACTATGGCTACACCTTC.

The chain combines TRBV5-1 with TRBJ2-1; maybe TRBD2 (5 bases). Germline CDR1 is SGHRS and CDR2 is YFSETQ. The CDR3 has 14 amino acids. The germline V and J ends were trimmed by 4 bases and 8 bases, with 16 bases remaining between them. CDR3 loop: CASSPDSQRDEQFF. The CDR3 DNA follows: TGCGCCAGCAGCCCGGACTCCCAGCGCGATGAGCAGTTCTTC.

The genes are TRBV9 and TRBJ2-7, with 8 bases matching TRBD1. The CDR3 sequence is 15 residues long. V trimming: 2 bases; J trimming: 5 bases; junction bases outside the gene matches: 9. The germline CDR1 and CDR2 sequences are SGDLS and YYNGEE. CDR3 region: CASSVRDRTFDEQYF. CDR3 coding DNA: TGTGCCAGCAGCGTCCGGGACAGGACTTTTGACGAGCAGTACTTC.

The rearrangement links TRBV6-2 or TRBV6-3 to TRBJ1-5; 9 bases match TRBD1. Germline values: CDR1 MNHEY, CDR2 SVGEGT. This CDR3 region has 15 residues. Losses at the gene ends were 5 bases for V and 6 bases for J; bases not matched to a gene: 8. The CDR3 region is CASSVLTGGTQPQHF. The CDR3 coding sequence is TGTGCCAGCAGTGTCTTGACAGGGGGAACTCAGCCCCAGCATTTT.

J is TRBJ2-2 and V is TRBV19; no clear D. Germline lookup yields CDR1 LNHDA and CDR2 SQIVND (reference sequence). Trimming stripped 6 bases from V and 0 bases from J, with 5 bases between. The CDR3 is made up of 13 amino acids. CDR3 in DNA: TGTGCCAGTAGCCGGGCGAACACCGGGGAGCTGTTTTTT. Translation: CASSRANTGELFF.

The rearrangement links TRBV6-2 or TRBV6-3 to TRBJ1-2, with D possibly being TRBD1 (5 bases). The CDR3 contains 14 residues. V lost 2 bases and J lost 4, with 11 bases in between. Germline loops: CDR1 MNHEY, CDR2 SVGEGT. CDR3 DNA sequence: TGTGCCAGCAGTTACCCAGGGATGGGCTATGGCTACACCTTC. This sequence encodes CASSYPGMGYGYTF.

This chain links TRBV27 with TRBJ2-2, with D possibly matching TRBD1 (6 bases). Germline values: CDR1 MNHEY, CDR2 SMNVEV (reference sequence). The CDR3 is 15 amino acids. With 2 bases removed from V and 7 bases from J, the gap between germline ends came to 14 bases. The CDR3, as DNA: TGTGCCAGCAGTTTAAAGCAGGGGAAGGGCGGGGAGCTGTTTTTT. It yields the protein CASSLKQGKGGELFF.

This sequence joins TRBV28 and TRBJ2-5; 10 nucleotides line up with TRBD2. Germline assignment: CDR1 MDHEN and CDR2 SYDVKM. The CDR3 is made up of 17 amino acids. J gave up 7 bases and V 5 bases, and 16 bases lay outside the gene matches. CDR3 loop: CASSRPGTSDRRRTQYF. In nucleotides, the CDR3 is TGTGCCAGCAGTCGCCCCGGGACTAGCGACAGGCGGCGGACCCAGTACTTC.

The chain carries TRBV6-5 and TRBJ2-7; TRBD1 matches 7 bases. The germline V gene encodes CDR1 MNHEY and CDR2 SVGAGI. The CDR3 totals 14 residues. The V and J ends lost 2 bases and 6 bases, in that order; junction bases with no gene match: 7. The DNA of the CDR3 is TGTGCCAGCAGTTACGGGGGACAGACCGGCGAGCAGTACTTC. Translating it yields CASSYGGQTGEQYF.

The chain joins TRBV2 to TRBJ1-2; TRBD1 aligns across 7 bases. After removal of 0 bases from V and 9 bases from J, the junction contained 4 bases not matched to a gene. The CDR3 covers 13 residues. The germline CDR1 and CDR2 sequences are SNHLY and FYNNEI. CDR3 amino acids: CASSEALDRRYTF. The DNA for the CDR3 is TGTGCCAGCAGTGAAGCGCTGGACAGGCGCTACACCTTC.

The rearrangement joins TRBV29-1 to TRBJ2-1; possibly TRBD2 for D (7 bases). Germline V gene sequence: CDR1 SQVTM, CDR2 ANQGSEA. The ends were cut back, 3 bases at V and 6 bases at J, with 9 bases in the middle. The CDR3 is 12 amino acids. DNA of the CDR3: TGCAGCGTTGAGGGAGGGGGCAATGAGCAGTTCTTC. This translates into CSVEGGGNEQFF.

This sequence joins TRBV2 and TRBJ2-1; TRBD1 agrees at 9 bases. The J segment lost 5 bases and the V segment lost 5 bases, leaving 10 bases of the junction unmatched. CDR1 is SNHLY, CDR2 FYNNEI, per germline. CDR3 length: 16 amino acids. The CDR3 DNA sequence: TGTGCCAGCAGTCCAAACAGGGGGCAAGTCAACAATGAGCAGTTCTTC. It specifies CASSPNRGQVNNEQFF.

The CDR3, as DNA: TGCAGTGCTCTGGACAGGGCTGAAGCTTTCTTT. Translation: CSALDRAEAFF. The genes are TRBV20-1 and TRBJ1-1, with 8 nucleotides matching TRBD1. Trimming removed 5 bases from V and 6 bases from J; junction bases left unmatched: 2. Germline V gene lookup returns CDR1 DFQATT and CDR2 SNEGSKA (reference sequence). This CDR3 region has 11 residues.

V gene TRBV7-9 combines with J gene TRBJ2-7; 10 bases agree with TRBD2. The CDR3 is 13 residues long. Per the germline V gene, CDR1 is SEHNR and CDR2 is FQNEAQ (reference sequence). V lost 8 bases and J lost 4; bases outside the gene matches: 5. The CDR3 nucleotides read TGTGCCAGCTCGAGCGGGAGGGCTTACGAGCAGTACTTC. It yields the protein CASSSGRAYEQYF.

V usage is TRBV2 and J usage is TRBJ1-2, with 9 nucleotides matching TRBD1. Germline trimming cut 4 bases from V and 8 bases from J; bases unmatched to any gene: 11. This CDR3 region has 15 residues. CDR1 is SNHLY, CDR2 FYNNEI, per germline. CDR3 in amino acids: CASSGDRVIIKGYTF. The CDR3 DNA reads TGTGCCAGCAGTGGGGACAGGGTGATTATCAAAGGCTACACCTTC.

The V call is TRBV2, the J call TRBJ2-7; 10 bases match TRBD2. The CDR3 is 17 amino acids. Germline CDR1 is SNHLY and CDR2 is FYNNEI. The V and J ends lost 4 bases and 2 bases, in that order; junction bases with no gene match: 11. CDR3 sequence reads: CASSGPTLAGVAYEQYF. CDR3 in DNA: TGTGCCAGCAGTGGACCTACCCTAGCGGGAGTTGCCTACGAGCAGTACTTC.

The genes are TRBV11-2 and TRBJ1-6, with 7 bases identical to TRBD1. J was trimmed by 10 bases and V by 4 bases; bases with no gene match: 7. Per germline, CDR1 SGHAT and CDR2 FQNNGV. The CDR3 runs 14 residues. The CDR3 region has the DNA TGTGCCAGCAGCTCGCGACAGGGCGAATCACCCCTCCACTTT. It codes for CASSSRQGESPLHF.

V is TRBV6-5 and J is TRBJ2-7; possible D gene TRBD2, 6 bases. This CDR3 has 14 amino acids. Trimming took 1 base from V and 2 from J, leaving 9 bases between them. Per germline, CDR1 MNHEY and CDR2 SVGAGI. As DNA, the CDR3 is TGTGCCAGCAGTTACTATGCGGGAACCTACGAGCAGTACTTC. The encoded protein is CASSYYAGTYEQYF.

This clone has a single count. The V gene is TRBV5-1, the J gene TRBJ2-5; TRBD2 agrees at 12 bases. This CDR3 is built from 16 residues. The germline V gene encodes CDR1 SGHRS and CDR2 YFSETQ. Trimming took 4 bases from V and 2 from J; bases not matched to a gene: 6. The DNA for the CDR3 is TGCGCCAGCAGCGATGGGACTAGCGGGCCGCAAGAGACCCAGTACTTC. This translates into CASSDGTSGPQETQYF.

The genes are TRBV2 and TRBJ2-7, with TRBD1 matching 10 bases. From germline, CDR1 is SNHLY and CDR2 FYNNEI. The length of the CDR3 is 14 residues. With 7 bases clipped from V and 4 bases from J, the junction kept 7 bases outside the gene matches. For the CDR3, the DNA is TGTGCCAGCAAGAGACAGGGGGCGGTGTACGAGCAGTACTTC. It yields the protein CASKRQGAVYEQYF.